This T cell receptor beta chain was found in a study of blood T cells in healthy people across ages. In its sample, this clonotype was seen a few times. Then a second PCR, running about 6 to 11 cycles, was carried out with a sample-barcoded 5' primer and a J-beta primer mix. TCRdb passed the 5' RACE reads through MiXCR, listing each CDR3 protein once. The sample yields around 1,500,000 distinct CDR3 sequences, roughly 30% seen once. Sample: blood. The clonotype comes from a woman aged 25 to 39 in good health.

The DNA for the CDR3 is TGCAGTGGAAGCAGCGGCCCCACAGATACGCAGTATTTT. This codes for CSGSSGPTDTQYF. The chain has TRBV20-1 and TRBJ2-3; D may be TRBD2 (5 bases). CDR3 length: 13 residues. In germline, CDR1 is DFQATT, CDR2 SNEGSKA (reference sequence). The V end lost 7 bases, the J end lost 2 bases, and 13 bases lay between the germline ends.